This T cell receptor beta chain derives from a study of T cell responses to AZD1222 COVID-19 vaccine. Study conclusions and caveats: Only a handful of AZD1222 recipients were seropositive at baseline. Among vaccine-associated CD4 TCRs, coverage spanned spike, with dominance at 160-218 and 743-854. Increases in Spike-specific TCR breadth and depth were seen after two AZD1222 doses.

Assay: immunoSEQ multiplex PCR; the TCRdb copy retains only in-frame clones and omits some. The sample carries about 84,000 clones, around 87% recorded once. The CDR3 spans 15 residues. Germline V gene lookup returns CDR1 LNHNV and CDR2 YYDKDF (reference sequence). J was trimmed by 8 bases and V by 1 base; bases with no gene match: 5. A word on this clone: Its antigen is undetermined.

The rearrangement joins TRBV15 to TRBJ1-6; 7 bases are shared with TRBD1. This receptor was identified in an adult in good health. Sequences were derived from peripheral blood, sampled on day 0 of AZD1222 vaccination. CDR3 DNA: TGTGCCACCAGCAGAGTGACAGGGACGGATTCACCCCTCCACTTT. Translated, it gives CATSRVTGTDSPLHF.